The 9 T cell receptor beta chains reported below all come from one sample, sequenced in a study of cytotoxic CD8 clonotypes in ibrutinib-treated CLL. TCRdb's table, derived via immunoSEQ multiplex PCR, lists solely in-frame clones and lacks some. The data contain some 130,000 clones, about 91% of them singletons. Specimen: PBMCs, collected after 12 months of ibrutinib treatment. Source of these receptors: a human donor with chronic lymphocytic leukemia.

The J gene is TRBJ2-1, the V gene TRBV5-3; D not certain. TRBV5-3 is an ORF; its function is uncertain. The CDR3 runs 13 residues. Trimming cost V 5 bases and J 4 bases, with 10 bases left between them. The CDR3 region is CARRGRFYNEQFF. Written as DNA, the CDR3 is TGTGCCAGAAGGGGCAGATTTTACAATGAGCAGTTCTTC.

The rearrangement uses TRBV10-3 and TRBJ2-1, with TRBD1 identical over 9 bases. Germline loops: CDR1 ENHRY, CDR2 SYGVKD. V lost 4 bases, J lost 6 bases, and 7 bases stayed unmatched. The CDR3 has 15 amino acids. The CDR3 protein is CAISGGTGTFNEQFF. The CDR3 DNA follows: TGTGCCATCAGTGGCGGGACAGGGACTTTCAATGAGCAGTTCTTC.

A remark on this clone: The same CDR3 is also encoded by other DNA sequences in this sample. The chain uses TRBV7-9 and TRBJ1-5; D unresolved. Trimming left V 4 bases short and J 4 bases short, with 5 bases between. Germline V gene lookup returns CDR1 SEHNR and CDR2 FQNEAQ (reference sequence). This CDR3 is 12 amino acids long. The DNA of the CDR3 is TGTGCCAGCAGCTCGGGTAATCAGCCCCAGCATTTT. Its translation is CASSSGNQPQHF.

The gene calls are TRBV14 and TRBJ1-2; unclear D gene. Germline V lookup: CDR1 SGHDN, CDR2 FVKESK. V was pared by 0 bases and J by 3 bases, with 5 bases between. The CDR3 covers 13 residues. The CDR3 protein is CASSQDRDYGYTF. In nucleotides, the CDR3 is TGTGCCAGCAGCCAAGATAGGGACTATGGCTACACCTTC.

V and J are TRBV7-3 and TRBJ2-7; 7 positions agree with TRBD2. V gave up 5 bases and J gave up 6 bases; unmatched junction bases: 10. The CDR3 consists of 14 residues. CDR1 and CDR2 from the germline V gene are SGHTA and FQGTGA. The CDR3 loop reads CASSQRAGVSEQYF. The CDR3 DNA sequence: TGTGCCAGCAGCCAGAGGGCGGGAGTGTCCGAGCAGTACTTC. The full variable domain, completed using reference TRBV7-3 and TRBJ2-7, is GAGVSQTPSNKVTEKGKYVELRCDPISGHTALYWYRQSLGQGPEFLIYFQGTGAADDSGLPNDRFFAVRPEGSVSTLKIQRTERGDSAVYLCASSQRAGVSEQYFGPGTRLTVT.

Only a few counts were recorded for this clone. The chain recombines TRBV7-2 with TRBJ2-7, with D perhaps matching TRBD2 (6 bases). The V gene's germline CDR1 is SGHTA and CDR2 FQGNSA. Trimming pared 5 bases from V and 6 bases from J, leaving 17 bases between. This CDR3 contains 14 residues. The DNA of the CDR3 is TGTGCCAGCAGCGATCTTAGCGGAGTTGGCGAGCAGTACTTC. Protein sequence: CASSDLSGVGEQYF. Looking up the rest from reference TRBV7-2 and TRBJ2-7 gives the full variable domain: GAGVSQSPSNKVTEKGKDVELRCDPISGHTALYWYRQSLGQGLEFLIYFQGNSAPDKSGLPSDRFSAERTGGSVSTLTIQRTQQEDSAVYLCASSDLSGVGEQYFGPGTRLTVT.

The genes are TRBV6-1 and TRBJ2-7; tentatively, D is TRBD1 or TRBD2 (5 bases each). The CDR3 covers 12 residues. The V end was cut by 3 bases, the J end by 6 bases, with 9 bases between. CDR1 and CDR2 (germline): MNHNS, SASEGT. CDR3 loop: CASSDGGREQYF. DNA of the CDR3: TGTGCCAGCAGTGATGGGGGTCGCGAGCAGTACTTC.

The J gene is TRBJ2-5, the V gene TRBV19, with a weak D call TRBD1 (5 bases). V was trimmed by 3 bases and J by 2 bases, leaving 13 bases between them. Germline CDR1 reads LNHDA; CDR2 reads SQIVND (reference sequence). The CDR3 covers 15 residues. CDR3 bases: TGTGCCAGTAGTATTAGTCCGCGACAGCAAGAGACCCAGTACTTC. Translated, it gives CASSISPRQQETQYF.

The chain joins TRBV19 to TRBJ1-1; D remains ambiguous. Germline CDR1 is LNHDA and CDR2 is SQIVND (reference sequence). V lost 5 bases and J 4 bases, leaving 14 bases between the germline ends. The CDR3 consists of 14 residues. DNA for the CDR3: TGTGCCAGTAGTCTAACAGCATTGGGCACTGAAGCTTTCTTT. Translating gives CASSLTALGTEAFF.